The entry that follows covers one TCR beta chain sequence. The antigen it recognizes is unknown. Nothing much larger sits one base from this clone, and base qualities are not available. This sample is part of a study of T-cell memory formation after mild COVID-19 (dated by TCRdb to the early 2020s). At the level of the whole study: Most TCR sequence clusters were specific to one of the two donors. T-cell clones expanding and contracting after mild COVID-19 in a couple of donors were tracked by longitudinal TCRalpha and TCRbeta repertoire sequencing. Two young, previously healthy adult volunteers, one female and one male, were included in the cohort.

TCRdb names Illumina NovaSeq 6000 as the instrument used. Using 5'RACE with constant-segment primers, TCRalpha and TCRbeta cDNA libraries were constructed, with sample barcodes and unique molecular identifiers added in the process. RNA was extracted from every sample with Trizol reagent. Amplification of the libraries took two PCR steps, and the second step added a second sample barcode plus Illumina TruSeq adapters. The libraries were sequenced on an Illumina NovaSeq using 2 x 150 bp paired-end reads. Regarding the original processing steps: With migec v1.2.7, reads were demultiplexed and then collapsed into UMI-guided consensus sequences. Using mixcr v2.1.11, the UMI consensuses were aligned to TRA and TRB V and J templates and assembled into clonotypes. A clonotype was counted as expanded or contracted only if both edgeR and NoisET called the change significant, with noise models trained on biological replicates. For edgeR calls, the cutoffs were a false discovery rate-adjusted p below 0.01 and a log2 fold-change threshold of 1. PCA with hierarchical clustering of max-normalized trajectories of the 1000 most abundant clonotypes was used as exploratory dynamics analysis. Separately sequenced CD4+ and CD8+ repertoires were used to assign a CD4 or CD8 phenotype to each responding clone. TCRdb reworked the public reads: Q25 trimming with fastp, MiXCR clone assembly, productive beta chains retained. Entries that share a CDR3 protein sequence are merged under the most common genes and DNA. For this entry, the V and J calls and clone size follow TCRdb and not the study's own pipeline. Recorded for this sample are 300,000 to 400,000 distinct CDR3 sequences; 15% to 20% of them occurred a single time. 20% to 25% of the sample rests with the top ten.

Summary of the overall study and its limitations: Only a couple of mild cases were covered in the study, and larger cohorts including severe cases with pre-infection samples were considered necessary. The detection of some responding clones in pre-infection memory suggests that pre-existing cross-reactive memory T cells joined the SARS-CoV-2 response. Contracting CD4+ clones were located mainly in the CM and EM memory subsets, whereas CD8+ clones were found to be enriched in EMRA. The second-wave clones that peaked on day 37 were not confirmed to be SARS-CoV-2 specific. Clones that contracted from day 15 to 85 showed balanced CD4/CD8 phenotypes, whereas a second wave of clones that expanded from day 15 to 37 leaned towards CD4+.

Ficoll-Paque density gradient centrifugation was used to isolate PBMCs. The clonotype originates from a man in his late teens or twenties who had mild COVID-19 (a few samples of this study predate the infection). The sample titles of this study are shuffled in the database, so cell type and time point are left out; the donor was told from shared clones. The sequenced sample was PBMCs or a T cell subset sorted from them (not recorded which).

The sequenced DNA: TGCGCCAGCAGCTTGGTGCCCTTGGGGTACAATGAGCAGTTCTTC. Its translation is CASSLVPLGYNEQFF. The chain links TRBV5-1 with TRBJ2-1, with an unclear D gene assignment. From its cysteine to its phenylalanine, the CDR3 spans 15 amino acids. Left in the record is the CDR3 DNA by itself, 45 bases read in frame from the first base. CDR1 and CDR2 are read off the germline V gene as SGHRS and YFSETQ. Relative to germline, V is 0 bases shorter and J is 4 bases shorter, with 11 bases between their ends.